This T cell receptor beta chain was retrieved from a study of T cells in Graves' hyperthyroidism and ophthalmopathy (dated by TCRdb to between 2017 and 2020). Regarding the study in general: Peripheral blood samples were taken at the time of initial diagnosis, prior to any treatment. To identify distinguishing TCR V-J signatures, a discovery cohort of 90 to 100 patients was used, comprising 43 with Graves' ophthalmopathy and roughly 60 with stable Graves' hyperthyroidism. Whether ophthalmopathy could be predicted prospectively was tested in an independent validation cohort made up of about 18 hyperthyroidism patients plus 17 patients who later progressed to ophthalmopathy. The 95 to 100 discovery patients were randomly divided into training and test sets at a 7:3 ratio. In six Graves' hyperthyroidism patients, the study also compared T-cell repertoires from thyroid tissue with T-cell repertoires from blood. After blood sampling, hyperthyroidism patients were treated with methimazole at a starting dose of 30 mg daily, and ophthalmopathy patients were treated with high-dose intravenous methylprednisolone. TCR Vbeta CDR3 sequencing of some 140 peripheral blood samples (under 45 ophthalmopathy, some 75 hyperthyroidism and approximately 17 progressor patients) is reported in the paper.

Hyperthyroidism patients were newly diagnosed, with disease duration under 2 months, and aged 18 to 65 years. Patients with uncontrolled infections, other autoimmune diseases, pregnancy or lactation were excluded. Diagnoses relied on clinical symptoms, serum thyroxine and TRAb, thyroid ultrasound and orbital computed tomography. Blood from progressor patients was collected at the time of first diagnosis with hyperthyroidism, before any ophthalmopathy symptoms had appeared. PBMCs were separated from roughly 9.6 ml of fresh peripheral blood using Ficoll-Paque density gradient centrifugation. Progressor patients were defined as those initially diagnosed with Graves' hyperthyroidism in whom ophthalmopathy developed during follow-up. Total RNA was extracted with Trizol reagent, and quality was checked on an Agilent 2100 Bioanalyzer. Amplification of TCR beta CDR3 regions was carried out from RNA transcripts. For the first round of RT-PCR on the TCR CDR3, the HTBI primer set was used together with the Qiagen OneStep RT-PCR kit. Libraries were constructed in a second round of multiplex PCR, after which size selection and purification were performed. Paired-end sequencing of the libraries was performed with 100 bp reads on an Illumina HiSeq2000. Under the source paper's analysis protocol: Raw data were processed with SOAPnuke, discarding reads with adapters, uncalled bases, mean Phred below 15, or no exact constant-primer or identifier match. COPE v1.2.5 was used to merge high-quality paired reads, and clonotypes were defined as unique nucleotide sequences. MiTCR v1.1 was used to align clonotypes to the IMGT TRBV, TRBD and TRBJ reference segments. The analysis was restricted to V-J combinations with a frequency above 0.0001, which together covered just over 98% of the repertoires. A TCS score was defined as the ratio between F50 (clonal expansion) and ExV (chaos), using BLOSUM62-based TCRdist between CDR3 peptides within each V-J. Welch's t-statistics and random forest reduced fewer than 550 V-J features to under 15, which were used in a naive Bayes classifier (R e1071). TCRdb reworked the public reads: Q25 trimming with fastp, MiXCR clone assembly, productive beta chains retained. Identical CDR3 proteins give one entry, which carries the most common genes and DNA. TCRdb's processing, not the authors' own work, is the source of the V and J calls. The sample has 370,000 or so distinct CDR3 sequences on record, around a sixth of them singletons. The ten largest account for about a quarter of the sample.

This clonotype was counted many times. This clone's antigen is unknown. Within one base of it there is no much larger clone, and no base qualities were kept. Results and caveats for the whole study, not just this receptor: Sample size was not statistically predetermined, and blinding of investigators to group allocation was not performed. During validation, the model predicted progression to ophthalmopathy a median of about 6.5 months ahead of onset, with around 65% sensitivity and roughly 75% specificity. Most expanded thyroid clonotypes (frequency above 0.001) were also detected in blood, a finding suggesting that blood repertoires may reflect thyroid immune responses. A model built on a 13 V-J signature distinguished ophthalmopathy from stable hyperthyroidism, reaching 85% to 90% sensitivity and around 81% specificity in cross-validation and 80%/75% in testing.

Taken from the germline V gene, the CDR1 and CDR2 loops are MDHEN and SYDVKM. V is pared back by 3 bases and J by 5 bases, with 11 bases lying between the germline termini. The CDR3 runs 14 amino acids, cysteine and phenylalanine included. Left in the record is the CDR3 DNA by itself, 42 bases read in frame from the first base. The sequenced sample was blood. The TCR sequence derives from a woman aged 18-29 years with Graves' hyperthyroidism that later progressed to Graves' ophthalmopathy. This chain joins TRBV28 to TRBJ1-5, with TRBD1 as a weak D call on 6 bases. Here is the DNA: TGTGCCAGCAGTTTTCAGGGGCATGATCAGCCCCAGCATTTT. This sequence encodes CASSFQGHDQPQHF.